Listed below are T cell receptor beta chains from one sample, sequenced in a study of T cell changes during pregnancy in multiple sclerosis. Sequencing used immunoSEQ multiplex PCR; TCRdb keeps in-frame clones, though not all of them. The data contain roughly 48,000 clones, over 80% of them singletons. Sequences were derived from CD4+ T cells from peripheral blood mononuclear cells, sampled in the third trimester of pregnancy. These receptors all stem from a female donor with multiple sclerosis, enrolled in a pregnancy study. Each CDR3 is given with its conserved first and last residue. Fields, in order: V gene, CDR3 protein.

TRBV5-4 CASSFKTIPYEQYF
TRBV13 CASSLDRDSYEQYF
TRBV5-1 CASSLAGGEIGETQYF
TRBV5-1 CASSSPQGPTEGYTF
TRBV29-1 CSVVTGGVGGNQPQHF
TRBV28 CASGREGQGEQFF
TRBV5-6 CASSWGLAGGESYEQYF
TRBV29-1 CSVRVRGNEKLFF
TRBV7-2 CASSLQGIGEQFF
TRBV2 CASRQYRQGDYGYTF
TRBV5-1 CASSLGLLGVGTDTQYF
TRBV5-4 CASSRWTGTNTGELFF
TRBV5-4 CASSLASGGNSHEQFF
TRBV7-8 CASSLRLGIEQFF
TRBV5-1 CASSSGHSETDTQYF
TRBV7-7 CASSQPLGQGSGELFF
TRBV5-8 CASSLSRLQPQHF
TRBV2 CASSPRTSGSDEQFF
TRBV19 CASSAQRATYEQYF